These 8 T cell receptor beta chains originate from one sample sequenced in a study of shared clonotypes between healthy human individuals. Naive CD8 populations comprised CD45RO-negative cells positively selected for CCR7, excluding terminally differentiated effector memory CD45RA+ cells. TCRdb's copy holds only in-frame clones and misses some; the assay was immunoSEQ multiplex PCR. The sample carries around 1.9 million clones, just over 90% recorded once. The sequenced sample consisted of naive CD8+ T cells from PBMCs. These receptors were obtained from a man aged 18 to 30 in good health. Some clones in this sample may be carry-over from other donors' samples.

The chain is built from TRBV4-3 and TRBJ2-7; 13 bases align to TRBD2. This CDR3 comprises 16 residues. Germline CDR1 and CDR2: LGHNA and YSLEER. The V gene end was trimmed by 4 bases and the J gene end by 2 bases; junction bases not matched to a gene: 5. The CDR3 DNA reads TGCGCCAGCAGCCCAGGGACTAGCGGGATCCCCTACGAGCAGTACTTC. As protein: CASSPGTSGIPYEQYF.

The V and J genes are TRBV28 and TRBJ1-2; unclear D gene. Germline V CDR1 and CDR2: MDHEN, SYDVKM. This CDR3 is 13 amino acids long. The ends were cut back, 6 bases at V and 4 bases at J, with 12 bases in the middle. CDR3 bases: TGTGCCAGCAGCCTACTACGCGGCTATGGCTACACCTTC. This gives the protein CASSLLRGYGYTF.

The chain recombines TRBV9 with TRBJ2-2; D not certain. The germline V gene has CDR1 SGDLS and CDR2 YYNGEE. The V and J ends lost 1 base and 3 bases respectively, with 13 bases between them. The CDR3 is made up of 16 amino acids. The DNA for the CDR3 is TGTGCCAGCAGCGTATCCCGAGTAAGGGACACCGGGGAGCTGTTTTTT. Translation: CASSVSRVRDTGELFF.

About this clone itself: This specimen includes other DNA sequences encoding the same CDR3. J is TRBJ2-7 and V is TRBV13, with D uncertain. The CDR3 runs to 13 residues. With 0 bases removed from V and 1 base from J, the gap between germline ends came to 4 bases. Looked up from germline, CDR1 is PRHDT and CDR2 is FYEKMQ (reference sequence). This chain's CDR3 is CASSLGGSYEQYF. In nucleotides, the CDR3 is TGTGCCAGCAGCTTAGGCGGATCCTACGAGCAGTACTTC.

V is TRBV19 and J is TRBJ1-3; D perhaps matches TRBD1 (5 bases). Germline lookup yields CDR1 LNHDA and CDR2 SQIVND (reference sequence). The CDR3 has 17 residues. With 8 bases removed from V and 1 base from J, the gap between germline ends came to 21 bases. The CDR3 DNA reads TGTGCCAGTGCTCACTCCAGGGCCAGGGAGTCTGGAAACACCATATATTTT. Residues: CASAHSRARESGNTIYF.

With regard to this clone: Other DNA sequences in this specimen translate into the identical CDR3. This chain connects TRBV7-9 to TRBJ2-7; TRBD1 matches at 7 bases. Germline V CDR1 and CDR2: SEHNR, FQNEAQ (reference sequence). V gave up 6 bases and J gave up 1 base; unmatched junction bases: 3. CDR3 length: 13 amino acids. Written as DNA, the CDR3 is TGTGCCAGCAGAACAGGGGAATCCTACGAGCAGTACTTC. This codes for CASRTGESYEQYF.

Written as DNA, the CDR3 is TGTGCCAGCAGTGGTCGCGCGGACAGAACCTACAATGAGCAGTTCTTC. Its translation: CASSGRADRTYNEQFF. The rearrangement uses TRBV25-1 and TRBJ2-1, with D possibly TRBD1 on 6 matching bases. The CDR3 is 16 residues long. Trimming took off 4 bases at V and 2 bases at J, with 15 bases between the two ends. In germline, CDR1 is MGHDK, CDR2 SYGVNS.

This sequence joins TRBV14 and TRBJ1-1; a possible D gene is TRBD1 (5 bases). V lost 2 bases, J lost 2 bases, and 12 bases lay in between. Germline CDR1 SGHDN, CDR2 FVKESK. The CDR3 is 15 amino acids. The CDR3 bases are TGTGCCAGCAGCCAAACTTTCCGGGACAACACTGAAGCTTTCTTT. Amino acids: CASSQTFRDNTEAFF.